The 3 T cell receptor beta chains in this list originate from one sample, sequenced in a study of blood T cell repertoires in COVID-19. Sequencing used immunoSEQ multiplex PCR; TCRdb keeps in-frame clones, though not all of them. The data contain fewer than 350,000 clones, just under 85% of them singletons. The sequencing input was peripheral blood. These receptor sequences come from a woman aged 45-65 years with active or convalescent COVID-19.

This rearrangement joins TRBV5-1 to TRBJ2-3; 7 bases are shared with TRBD2. Germline-derived CDR1 and CDR2 are SGHRS and YFSETQ. The CDR3 runs to 15 residues. V gave up 4 bases and J gave up 2 bases; unmatched junction bases: 7. The CDR3 loop is CASSPDRDYTDTQYF. The CDR3 nucleotides read TGCGCCAGCAGCCCTGACCGGGACTACACAGATACGCAGTATTTT.

V is TRBV12-5 and J is TRBJ1-1; D ambiguous. Germline CDR1 and CDR2: LGHNT and FRNRAP. There are 14 residues in the CDR3. V lost 2 bases and J 4 bases, leaving 11 bases between the germline ends. The chain's CDR3 is CASGLMGAGTEAFF. The DNA of the CDR3 is TGTGCTAGTGGTTTGATGGGAGCGGGCACTGAAGCTTTCTTT.

The rearrangement links TRBV5-5 to TRBJ2-4; no reliable D call. There are 12 residues in the CDR3. Trimming pared 0 bases from V and 9 bases from J, leaving 7 bases between. Germline CDR1 and CDR2: SGHKS and YYEKEE (reference sequence). The CDR3 DNA is TGTGCCAGCAGCTTGGTTGGGCCCATTCAGTACTTC. This sequence encodes CASSLVGPIQYF.